The clone carrying this T cell receptor beta chain has only a few counts. The source of the sample is a study of blood T cell repertoires in COVID-19. Study-wide context: Samples of COVID-19 (acute and convalescent) were obtained from the United States, Italy and Spain. T cells, B-cell-depleted T cells, or PBMCs supplied cDNA or gDNA.

The CDR3 has 14 residues. The germline CDR1 and CDR2 sequences are MNHEY and SMNVEV (reference sequence). The ends were cut back, 2 bases at V and 10 bases at J, with 14 bases in the middle. As handled by the study authors: Estimated nucleated cell counts came from reference gene primer amplification. The protocol was immunoSEQ multiplex PCR, while the TCRdb copy is restricted to in-frame clones and leaves out a portion. Clonal size and the V and J genes are those of that table, whereas D and trimming came from the DNA. Of a few hundred thousand clones in the sample, 70% to 90% were seen once. Sequencing was done on a sample of peripheral blood. J is TRBJ1-4 and V is TRBV27; D may be TRBD1 (5 bases). This clonotype was sampled from a woman in her 30s with acute or convalescent COVID-19. CDR3 sequence reads: CASSLVGERGKLFF. The CDR3 region has the DNA TGTGCCAGCAGTTTAGTAGGGGAAAGGGGAAAACTGTTTTTT.